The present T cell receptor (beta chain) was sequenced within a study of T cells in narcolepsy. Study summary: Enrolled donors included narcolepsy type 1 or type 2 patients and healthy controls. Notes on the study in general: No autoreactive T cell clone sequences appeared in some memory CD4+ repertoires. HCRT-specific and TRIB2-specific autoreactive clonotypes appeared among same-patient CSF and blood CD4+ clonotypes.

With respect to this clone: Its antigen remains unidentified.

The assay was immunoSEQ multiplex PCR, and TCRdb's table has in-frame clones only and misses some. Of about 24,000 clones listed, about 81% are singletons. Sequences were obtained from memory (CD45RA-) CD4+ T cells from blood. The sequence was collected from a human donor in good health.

The CDR3 bases are TGTGCCAGCAGCGTAGCGGGGGTCACAGATACGCAGTATTTT. Encoded protein: CASSVAGVTDTQYF. The chain combines TRBV9 with TRBJ2-3; the D gene is possibly TRBD2 (6 bases). V was shortened by 0 bases and J by 2 bases, with 7 bases between the two germline ends. The V gene's germline CDR1 is SGDLS and CDR2 YYNGEE. The CDR3 is 14 residues long. Full variable domain (rest looked up from reference TRBV9 and TRBJ2-3): DSGVTQTPKHLITATGQRVTLRCSPRSGDLSVYWYQQSLDQGLQFLIQYYNGEERAKGNILERFSAQQFPDLHSELNLSSLELGDSALYFCASSVAGVTDTQYFGPGTRLTVL.